This note documents a single TCR beta chain sequence. Its antigen remains unknown. This sample is drawn from a study of CXCR3-negative and CXCR3-positive naive CD8 T cells. General study points: CXCR3 levels fell partly with cryopreservation; most assays relied on fresh PBMCs. Naive cells that were CXCR3-negative or CXCR3-positive used TRBV-TRBJ genes alike, while memory cells diverged. Similar levels of surface CD5 were seen between naive subsets; TCR strength was inferred from TRB CDR3 properties. CXCR3-positive naive cells had more hydrophobic TRB CDR3s than CXCR3-negative naive cells.

UMI-labeled 5' RACE yielded the TRB cDNA libraries. For each CDR3 protein, TCRdb gives one entry from its re-call of the 5' RACE reads, without DNA. Recorded here are just under 90,000 distinct CDR3 sequences; the top ten clones represent 0.82%. CDR3 length: 13 residues. Germline CDR1 and CDR2: MGHDK and SYGVNS. The TCR originated in a human donor in good health. Some clones in this sample may be carry-over from other donors' samples. What was sequenced was naive CXCR3+ CD8+ T cells from blood. The subset denotes: CD45RO-CCR7+CD27+CD95- naive CD8+ T cells expressing CXCR3 (TNR3+). V gene TRBV25-1 combines with J gene TRBJ2-1; TCRdb picks TRBD2, but there is no DNA to check that call. CDR3: CASSEGEVDEQFF.